The next 31 T cell receptor beta chains were all read from a single sample in a study of T cells in localized non-small cell lung cancer. The data were produced by immunoSEQ multiplex PCR, yet TCRdb's version contains in-frame clones alone and is incomplete. The table has about 40,000 clones, 85% to 90% seen once. The source material was peripheral blood, sampled before any cancer treatment. The receptors come from a man aged 18-55 years with stage I lung adenocarcinoma.

V is TRBV7-2 and J is TRBJ1-1, with D perhaps matching TRBD1 (5 bases). The CDR3 is made up of 14 amino acids. V was cut by 5 bases and J by 9 bases, with 19 bases left in between. The germline V gene has CDR1 SGHTA and CDR2 FQGNSA. CDR3: CASSRTAQGGQAFF. In nucleotides, the CDR3 is TGTGCCAGCAGCCGAACCGCCCAGGGAGGACAAGCTTTCTTT.

This clone came up a few times. The chain carries TRBV6-1 and TRBJ1-5, with 12 bases matching TRBD1. The V gene's germline CDR1 is MNHNS and CDR2 SASEGT. V shed 4 bases, J shed 6 bases, and the junction held 13 bases outside the gene matches. The CDR3 is made up of 18 amino acids. CDR3 DNA: TGTGCCAGCAGTGTAGAGATCCCGGGACAGGGGGCCGGTCAGCCCCAGCATTTT. Residues: CASSVEIPGQGAGQPQHF.

The chain has TRBV4-3 and TRBJ1-1; possible D gene TRBD1, 6 bases. Trimming removed 0 bases at V and 7 bases at J, with 15 bases between. This CDR3 is 15 amino acids long. Per the germline V gene, CDR1 is LGHNA and CDR2 is YSLEER. The CDR3 loop is CASSQDLGAHNEAFF. CDR3 sequence (DNA): TGCGCCAGCAGCCAAGATCTGGGGGCTCACAATGAAGCTTTCTTT.

The CDR3 DNA is TGTGCCAGCAGCTCGGTCGGGGGTCAAGAGACCCAGTACTTC. Its translation is CASSSVGGQETQYF. The chain combines TRBV5-6 with TRBJ2-5, with a possible D match to TRBD2 (6 bases). Per the germline V gene, CDR1 is SGHDT and CDR2 is YYEEEE. The length of the CDR3 is 14 residues. V lost 3 bases and J 2 bases, leaving 11 bases between the germline ends.

The genes are TRBV5-6 and TRBJ2-1; 9 bases align to TRBD1. V was clipped by 2 bases and J by 7 bases; unmatched bases: 7. This CDR3 has 15 amino acids. CDR1 is SGHDT, CDR2 YYEEEE, per germline. The CDR3 sequence is CASSFTGTGRNEQFF. DNA for the CDR3: TGTGCCAGCAGCTTTACCGGGACAGGGAGAAATGAGCAGTTCTTC.

The rearrangement uses TRBV5-1 and TRBJ2-5; 7 nucleotides line up with TRBD1. This CDR3 region has 14 residues. J was trimmed by 0 bases and V by 4 bases; bases with no gene match: 3. The V gene's germline CDR1 is SGHRS and CDR2 YFSETQ. The CDR3 DNA is TGCGCCAGCAGCCCGGGACAGAACCAAGAGACCCAGTACTTC. It encodes CASSPGQNQETQYF. Full variable domain (remainder filled in from reference TRBV5-1 and TRBJ2-5): KAGVTQTPRYLIKTRGQQVTLSCSPISGHRSVSWYQQTPGQGLQFLFEYFSETQRNKGNFPGRFSGRQFSNSRSEMNVSTLELGDSALYLCASSPGQNQETQYFGPGTRLLVL.

The V gene is TRBV7-2, the J gene TRBJ1-2; 7 positions agree with TRBD1. The CDR3 runs 14 residues. Germline loops: CDR1 SGHTA, CDR2 FQGNSA. Trimming at V came to 0 bases and at J to 8 bases, leaving 6 bases not matched to a gene. The CDR3 DNA follows: TGTGCCAGCAGCTTAGCTTGGACAGGAGCGGGCTACACCTTC. This gives the protein CASSLAWTGAGYTF. The whole variable domain, remainder taken from reference TRBV7-2 and TRBJ1-2, is GAGVSQSPSNKVTEKGKDVELRCDPISGHTALYWYRQSLGQGLEFLIYFQGNSAPDKSGLPSDRFSAERTGGSVSTLTIQRTQQEDSAVYLCASSLAWTGAGYTFGSGTRLTVV.

The V and J genes are TRBV4-3 and TRBJ1-3; D unresolved. Per the germline V gene, CDR1 is LGHNA and CDR2 is YSLEER. Trimming stripped 6 bases from V and 0 bases from J, with 12 bases between. This CDR3 has 15 amino acids. CDR3 region: CASRDDPRSGNTIYF. The DNA for the CDR3 is TGCGCCAGCAGAGATGACCCCCGCTCTGGAAACACCATATATTTT.

V gene TRBV7-8 combines with J gene TRBJ1-2; D unresolved. Between the trimmed V and J ends, which lost 4 bases and 4 bases, there was a span of 10 bases. Germline CDR1 SGHVS, CDR2 FQNEAQ. The CDR3 contains 13 residues. CDR3 loop: CASSYGLAYGYTF. Here the CDR3 DNA reads TGTGCCAGCAGCTACGGGCTTGCCTATGGCTACACCTTC. The full variable domain, completed using reference TRBV7-8 and TRBJ1-2, is GAGVSQSPRYKVAKRGQDVALRCDPISGHVSLFWYQQALGQGPEFLTYFQNEAQLDKSGLPSDRFFAERPEGSVSTLKIQRTQQEDSAVYLCASSYGLAYGYTFGSGTRLTVV.

The chain is built from TRBV10-3 and TRBJ1-2; no definite D call. V gave up 3 bases and J gave up 5 bases, with 13 bases separating them. The CDR3 runs to 14 residues. Germline loops: CDR1 ENHRY, CDR2 SYGVKD. CDR3 in DNA: TGTGCCATCAGTGAATCGAGAAGCAGTTATGGCTACACCTTC. Its protein is CAISESRSSYGYTF.

The V gene is TRBV11-1, the J gene TRBJ1-1, with D perhaps matching TRBD1 (5 bases). The CDR3 has 13 amino acids. V was trimmed by 5 bases and J by 7 bases, leaving 14 bases between them. The germline gives CDR1 SGHAT, CDR2 FQDESV (reference sequence). The CDR3 region has the DNA TGTGCCAGCAGCCCCCTCACAGGAGTTGAAGCTTTCTTT. Translating gives CASSPLTGVEAFF.

The chain combines TRBV5-1 with TRBJ2-7; 8 positions match TRBD1. Germline CDR1 and CDR2: SGHRS and YFSETQ. This CDR3 comprises 14 residues. J was trimmed by 2 bases and V by 3 bases; bases with no gene match: 4. The CDR3 sequence: CASSSQGGTYEQYF. The CDR3 DNA reads as TGCGCCAGCAGCTCACAGGGGGGAACCTACGAGCAGTACTTC.

This chain connects TRBV4-1 to TRBJ2-1; D may be TRBD2 (6 bases). CDR1 and CDR2 from the germline V gene are MGHRA and YSYEKL. Deletions cut 3 bases from V and 8 bases from J, with 23 bases between. This CDR3 spans 17 amino acids. CDR3 protein: CASSHNSGSNGGDEQFF. CDR3 nucleotides: TGCGCCAGCAGCCATAATAGCGGCTCCAACGGAGGCGATGAGCAGTTCTTC.

V gene TRBV30 combines with J gene TRBJ1-2; no clear D gene. The CDR3 totals 12 residues. Trimming took off 3 bases at V and 4 bases at J, with 9 bases between the two ends. Germline V CDR1 and CDR2: GTSNPN, SVGIG (reference sequence). The CDR3 region is CAWREWFYGYTF. CDR3 sequence (DNA): TGTGCCTGGAGGGAATGGTTCTATGGCTACACCTTC.

The CDR3 region is CATSRPSGGSYNEQFF. The CDR3 region has the DNA TGTGCCACCAGCAGACCGAGCGGGGGCTCCTACAATGAGCAGTTCTTC. The chain carries TRBV15 and TRBJ2-1; 8 bases align to TRBD2. The CDR3 is made up of 16 amino acids. From germline, CDR1 is LNHNV and CDR2 YYDKDF (reference sequence). V dropped 2 bases and J dropped 0; count of bases not matched to a gene: 3.

This clone has a handful of counts. The V and J genes are TRBV28 and TRBJ1-6; 7 nucleotides match TRBD1. V trimming: 2 bases; J trimming: 3 bases; junction bases outside the gene matches: 4. Germline CDR1 MDHEN, CDR2 SYDVKM. The CDR3 runs to 16 residues. CDR3 protein: CASSLQGGLYNSPLHF. The CDR3 DNA reads as TGTGCCAGCAGTTTACAGGGGGGCCTCTATAATTCACCCCTCCACTTT.

This rearrangement joins TRBV7-9 to TRBJ2-3; tentative D call: TRBD1 (5 bases). Deletions cut 1 base from V and 0 bases from J, with 8 bases between. Germline-derived CDR1 and CDR2 are SEHNR and FQNEAQ (reference sequence). The CDR3 contains 15 residues. CDR3 bases: TGTGCCAGCAGCTTAGGACAGACTAGCACAGATACGCAGTATTTT. It yields the protein CASSLGQTSTDTQYF.

The chain employs TRBV18 and TRBJ2-7; D might be TRBD2 (5 bases). This CDR3 is 14 amino acids long. Germline lookup yields CDR1 KGHSH and CDR2 LQKENI. The V gene lost 2 bases and the J gene lost 4 bases, with 12 bases spanning the gap. The CDR3 protein is CASSPGRGPYEQYF. Here the CDR3 DNA reads TGTGCCAGCTCACCAGGGAGAGGTCCTTACGAGCAGTACTTC.

The chain employs TRBV5-6 and TRBJ1-4, with a weak D call TRBD1 (6 bases). The CDR3 contains 16 residues. Germline V CDR1 and CDR2: SGHDT, YYEEEE. Trimming took off 4 bases at V and 5 bases at J, with 18 bases between the two ends. DNA of the CDR3: TGTGCCAGCAGCGAAGGTCAGGGGTCGAGAAATGAAAAACTGTTTTTT. This codes for CASSEGQGSRNEKLFF.

J is TRBJ2-3 and V is TRBV13, with D hard to call. Trimming took 2 bases from V and 4 from J, leaving 16 bases between them. This CDR3 is 16 amino acids long. Germline V CDR1 and CDR2: PRHDT, FYEKMQ (reference sequence). CDR3 nucleotides: TGTGCCAGCAGCTTATTACGGACCCGCCTCCCAGATACGCAGTATTTT. Its protein is CASSLLRTRLPDTQYF.

Only a few counts were recorded for this clone. J is TRBJ2-7 and V is TRBV5-4; D unclear. This CDR3 has 13 residues. Germline assignment: CDR1 SGHNT and CDR2 YYREEE (reference sequence). V was shortened by 2 bases and J by 5 bases, with 11 bases between the two germline ends. The CDR3 region has the DNA TGTGCCAGCAGCTTAATGATGGACGACGAGCAGTACTTC. The encoded protein is CASSLMMDDEQYF.

The chain combines TRBV10-1 with TRBJ2-1; unclear D gene. CDR3 length: 13 residues. Germline assignment: CDR1 WNHNN and CDR2 SYGVQD (reference sequence). V was trimmed by 10 bases and J by 0 bases, leaving 10 bases between them. The CDR3 nucleotides are TGCGCCACCTTCAGGACCTCCTACAATGAGCAGTTCTTC. As protein: CATFRTSYNEQFF.

The CDR3 here is CASSEVARYGYTF. CDR3 nucleotide sequence: TGTGCCAGCAGTGAAGTTGCTCGCTATGGCTACACCTTC. The chain has TRBV6-1 and TRBJ1-2; D not certain. This CDR3 contains 13 residues. The V end was cut by 1 base, the J end by 4 bases, with 7 bases between. In germline, CDR1 is MNHNS, CDR2 SASEGT.

This rearrangement joins TRBV23-1 to TRBJ2-2; 10 nucleotides align to TRBD1. TRBV23-1 has ORF status, its function being uncertain. The CDR3 covers 17 residues. Trimming removed 2 bases from V and 3 bases from J; junction bases left unmatched: 6. Here the CDR3 reads CASSQPVGTGDTGELFF. In DNA form, the CDR3 reads TGCGCCAGCAGTCAACCTGTCGGGACAGGGGACACCGGGGAGCTGTTTTTT.

V is TRBV18 and J is TRBJ1-2, with 8 positions matching TRBD1. The CDR3 totals 15 residues. CDR1 KGHSH and CDR2 LQKENI come from the germline V gene. V shed 6 bases, J shed 4 bases, and the junction held 10 bases outside the gene matches. The chain's CDR3 is CASSQGPGTGYGYTF. CDR3 nucleotide sequence: TGTGCCAGCTCCCAAGGTCCCGGGACAGGCTATGGCTACACCTTC.

The chain links TRBV5-6 to TRBJ1-5; 9 positions agree with TRBD1. The CDR3 runs to 14 residues. V shed 4 bases, J shed 11 bases, and the junction held 10 bases outside the gene matches. Germline V gene data show CDR1 as SGHDT and CDR2 as YYEEEE. This chain's CDR3 is CASSQTGGGLAQHF. CDR3 nucleotide sequence: TGTGCCAGCAGCCAAACAGGGGGCGGGTTGGCCCAGCATTTT.

The V gene is TRBV2, the J gene TRBJ1-2, with D possibly being TRBD1 (6 bases). The CDR3 is made up of 16 amino acids. Trimming pared 7 bases from V and 0 bases from J, leaving 18 bases between. The germline V gene encodes CDR1 SNHLY and CDR2 FYNNEI. The CDR3 sequence is CASKALGQQANYGYTF. The CDR3 DNA is TGTGCCAGCAAGGCGCTGGGACAACAAGCTAACTATGGCTACACCTTC.

The DNA of the CDR3 is TGTGCCAGCAGCGTTGAGGAGAGGGGTGCCTACAATGAGCAGTTCTTC. Protein sequence: CASSVEERGAYNEQFF. The chain employs TRBV9 and TRBJ2-1; D tentatively reads TRBD1 or TRBD2 (5 bases each). Germline CDR1 is SGDLS and CDR2 is YYNGEE. The length of the CDR3 is 16 residues. V was trimmed by 2 bases and J by 2 bases, leaving 14 bases between them.

This clone was picked up a small number of times. V usage is TRBV30 and J usage is TRBJ1-3; D gene ambiguous. Trimming stripped 6 bases from V and 0 bases from J, with 6 bases between. The CDR3 totals 12 residues. Germline V lookup: CDR1 GTSNPN, CDR2 SVGIG (reference sequence). Written as DNA, the CDR3 is TGTGCCTGCTCCAGCTCTGGAAACACCATATATTTT. Translation gives CACSSSGNTIYF.

V is TRBV19 and J is TRBJ1-1; D unresolved. CDR1 LNHDA and CDR2 SQIVND come from the germline V gene (reference sequence). The CDR3 length is 15 residues. V lost 3 bases and J lost 0, with 11 bases in between. The CDR3 is CASSISGTMNTEAFF. CDR3 nucleotides: TGTGCCAGTAGTATTAGTGGAACCATGAACACTGAAGCTTTCTTT.

The J gene is TRBJ1-1, the V gene TRBV5-1, with 8 bases matching TRBD1. CDR3 length: 14 amino acids. The V and J ends lost 4 bases and 4 bases, in that order; junction bases with no gene match: 6. The germline CDR1 and CDR2 sequences are SGHRS and YFSETQ. CDR3 in DNA: TGCGCCAGCAGCCGGGCAGGGGGCGGCACTGAAGCTTTCTTT. Residues: CASSRAGGGTEAFF. The whole variable domain, filled in from reference TRBV5-1 and TRBJ1-1, reads KAGVTQTPRYLIKTRGQQVTLSCSPISGHRSVSWYQQTPGQGLQFLFEYFSETQRNKGNFPGRFSGRQFSNSRSEMNVSTLELGDSALYLCASSRAGGGTEAFFGQGTRLTVV.